This is a list of T cell receptor beta chains from one sample in a study of T-cell memory formation after mild COVID-19. Each CDR3 protein is one row after TCRdb ran MiXCR on the 5' RACE reads. The table shows a few hundred thousand distinct CDR3 sequences, with 15% to 20% occurring only once. Sequenced material: PBMCs or a T cell subset sorted from them (not recorded which). The receptors stem from a man aged 18 to 35 who had mild COVID-19 (a few samples of this study predate the infection). Cell type and time point are not known. The conserved cysteine and the conserved F or W are not part of the CDR3 here. D genes are given only for firm matches.

len	v_gene	d_gene	j_gene	CDR3aa
14	TRBV4-2	TRBD2	TRBJ2-2	ASSQALAGGGGELF
9	TRBV27	NA	TRBJ2-1	ASSLGLEQF
9	TRBV20-1	NA	TRBJ1-1	SAERGTEAF
13	TRBV9	TRBD1	TRBJ2-1	ASSLDRASYNEQF
11	TRBV25-1	NA	TRBJ2-2	ASSESGPGELF
9	TRBV30	NA	TRBJ1-1	AWSPRGKAF
14	TRBV20-1	NA	TRBJ2-7	SARPTWGRGLEEQY
10	TRBV3-1	NA	TRBJ1-5	ASSQYNQPQH
10	TRBV20-1	NA	TRBJ1-5	SATNPNQPQH
13	TRBV12-3/TRBV12-4	NA	TRBJ1-6	ASTVGQQINSPLH
11	TRBV6-2/TRBV6-3	NA	TRBJ1-5	ASSTVGGQPQH
11	TRBV6-6	NA	TRBJ2-7	ASTSYGLHEQY
13	TRBV4-1	NA	TRBJ2-2	ASGWAERDTGELF
12	TRBV12-3/TRBV12-4	NA	TRBJ1-1	ASSFGLLNTEAF
13	TRBV7-2	NA	TRBJ2-2	ASSLVRGDTGELF
12	TRBV19	NA	TRBJ1-1	ASRERGENTEAF
10	TRBV12-3/TRBV12-4	NA	TRBJ2-3	ASSDLASTQY
11	TRBV5-4	TRBD1	TRBJ2-5	ASSFQGVETQY
14	TRBV20-1	NA	TRBJ1-5	SAQRGNLGSNQPQH
15	TRBV7-9	TRBD2	TRBJ2-2	ASSSPSGGAFGGELF
12	TRBV6-5	NA	TRBJ2-7	ASRALGSPYEQY
14	TRBV7-2	TRBD2	TRBJ2-1	ASSATSGGYGDEQF
12	TRBV4-2	NA	TRBJ2-2	ASSHDMNTGELF
12	TRBV19	NA	TRBJ2-2	ASSIQAITGELF
13	TRBV12-3/TRBV12-4	NA	TRBJ1-1	ASSPEDGFATEAF
12	TRBV7-9	NA	TRBJ2-7	ASSSRDTSYEQY
13	TRBV4-1	NA	TRBJ1-5	ASSQGPGEAQPQH
12	TRBV15	TRBD2	TRBJ2-3	ATSRERGGDTQY
14	TRBV6-5	NA	TRBJ1-3	ASTSDRNYSGNTIY
11	TRBV5-1	NA	TRBJ2-3	ASPGRAPDTQY
13	TRBV12-3/TRBV12-4	TRBD2	TRBJ2-5	ASTRLAGYQETQY
13	TRBV6-5	NA	TRBJ2-7	ASSRSGTPAYEQY
11	TRBV27	NA	TRBJ2-1	ASSLSTLNIGF
13	TRBV10-3	NA	TRBJ2-7	AISANPDIAYEQY
12	TRBV15	NA	TRBJ1-3	ATGQSLSGNTIY
12	TRBV7-6	NA	TRBJ1-1	ASSSTVPPYWAF
10	TRBV7-2	NA	TRBJ1-6	ASSFDRPPLH
10	TRBV6-6	NA	TRBJ1-2	ASSLGQSGYT
13	TRBV12-3/TRBV12-4	NA	TRBJ1-2	ASTSGTGAYYGYT
14	TRBV12-3/TRBV12-4	TRBD1	TRBJ1-1	ASTPGQGLRDTEAF
10	TRBV29-1	TRBD1	TRBJ2-1	SAGTANNEQF
12	TRBV6-6	TRBD1	TRBJ2-2	ASGGQGLAGELF
16	TRBV5-1	TRBD2	TRBJ2-1	ASSLDLAGGLKPNEQF
10	TRBV20-1	NA	TRBJ2-7	SVVESSYEQY
12	TRBV7-6	TRBD1	TRBJ2-5	ASSPRRDREFFY
12	TRBV11-3	NA	TRBJ2-1	ASSSGGLYNEQF
13	TRBV6-5	NA	TRBJ2-4	ASSYSLLGVNIQY
12	TRBV28	TRBD1	TRBJ1-4	AITGQAFNEKLF